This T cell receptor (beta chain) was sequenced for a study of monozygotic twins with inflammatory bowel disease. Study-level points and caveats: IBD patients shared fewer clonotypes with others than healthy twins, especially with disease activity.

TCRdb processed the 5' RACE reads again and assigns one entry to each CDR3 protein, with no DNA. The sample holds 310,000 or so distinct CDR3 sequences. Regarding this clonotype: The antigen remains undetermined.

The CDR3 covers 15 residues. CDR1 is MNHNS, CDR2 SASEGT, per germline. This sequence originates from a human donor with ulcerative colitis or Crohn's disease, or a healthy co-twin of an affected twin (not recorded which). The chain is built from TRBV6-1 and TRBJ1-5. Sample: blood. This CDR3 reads CASSEPYGYNQPQHF.